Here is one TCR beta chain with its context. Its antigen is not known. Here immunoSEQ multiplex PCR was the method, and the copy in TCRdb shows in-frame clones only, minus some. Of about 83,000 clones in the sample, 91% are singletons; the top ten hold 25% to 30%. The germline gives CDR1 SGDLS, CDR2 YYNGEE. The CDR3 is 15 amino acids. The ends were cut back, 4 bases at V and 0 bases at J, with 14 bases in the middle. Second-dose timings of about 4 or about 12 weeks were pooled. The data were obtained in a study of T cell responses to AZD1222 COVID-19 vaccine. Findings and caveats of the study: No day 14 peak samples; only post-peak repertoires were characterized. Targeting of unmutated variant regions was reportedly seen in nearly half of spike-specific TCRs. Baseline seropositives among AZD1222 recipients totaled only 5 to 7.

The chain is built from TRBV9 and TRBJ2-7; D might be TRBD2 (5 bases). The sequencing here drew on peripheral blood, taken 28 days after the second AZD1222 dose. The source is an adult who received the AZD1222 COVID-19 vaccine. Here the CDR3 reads CASSPPGLNSYEQYF. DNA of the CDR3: TGTGCCAGCAGCCCCCCTGGACTTAACTCCTACGAGCAGTACTTC.